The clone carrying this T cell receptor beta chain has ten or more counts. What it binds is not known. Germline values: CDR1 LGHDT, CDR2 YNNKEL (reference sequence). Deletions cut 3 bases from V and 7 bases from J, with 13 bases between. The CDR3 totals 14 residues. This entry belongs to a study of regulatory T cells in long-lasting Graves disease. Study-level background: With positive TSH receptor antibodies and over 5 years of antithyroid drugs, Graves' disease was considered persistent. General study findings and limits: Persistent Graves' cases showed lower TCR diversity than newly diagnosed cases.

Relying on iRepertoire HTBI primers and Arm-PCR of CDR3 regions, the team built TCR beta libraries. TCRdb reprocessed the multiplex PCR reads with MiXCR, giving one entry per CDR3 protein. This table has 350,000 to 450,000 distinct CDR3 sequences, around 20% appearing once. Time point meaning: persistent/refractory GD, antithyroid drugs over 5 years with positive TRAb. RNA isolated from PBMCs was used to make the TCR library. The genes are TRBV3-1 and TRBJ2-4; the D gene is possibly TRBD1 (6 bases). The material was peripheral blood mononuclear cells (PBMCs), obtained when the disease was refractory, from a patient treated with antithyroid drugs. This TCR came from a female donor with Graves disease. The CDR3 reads CASSHRQGLNIQYF. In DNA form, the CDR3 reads TGTGCCAGCAGCCATCGGCAGGGGCTGAACATTCAGTACTTC. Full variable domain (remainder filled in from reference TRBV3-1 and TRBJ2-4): DTAVSQTPKYLVTQMGNDKSIKCEQNLGHDTMYWYKQDSKKFLKIMFSYNNKELIINETVPNRFSPKSPDKAHLNLHINSLELGDSAVYFCASSHRQGLNIQYFGAGTRLSVL.